One T cell receptor (beta chain) is described in this entry. The sample originates from a study of blood T cell repertoires in COVID-19. V was shortened by 7 bases and J by 9 bases, with 19 bases between the two germline ends. Germline CDR1 is SEHNR and CDR2 is FQNEAQ (reference sequence). The CDR3 extends over 14 amino acids. Repertoires were generated with immunoSEQ multiplex PCR, while TCRdb's copy carries only in-frame clones and drops some. The sample shows around 63,000 clones, around 70% of them seen only once. What was sequenced was peripheral blood. The clonotype originates from a woman in her 70s with COVID-19, enrolled during active disease. J is TRBJ2-1 and V is TRBV7-9; the D gene is possibly TRBD1 (5 bases). CDR3 sequence: CASTPLGAASEQFF. The CDR3 DNA sequence: TGTGCCAGCACCCCTCTAGGGGCAGCAAGTGAGCAGTTCTTC.